These 5 T cell receptor beta chains were all obtained from the same sample, sequenced in a study of follicular helper T cells after annual influenza vaccination. The protocol was immunoSEQ multiplex PCR, while the TCRdb copy is restricted to in-frame clones and leaves out a portion. The data contain 2,000 to 3,000 clones, around nine tenths of them seen just once; the ten biggest clones take up around 3%. Indicated time point: 2014-2015 season, pre-vaccination. Source: CXCR5+ CD38+ circulating T follicular helper cells from blood, taken on the day of influenza vaccination. The sample's subset: circulating Tfh, non-naive CD4+CXCR5+PD-1+ (ICOS+CD38+ or ICOS-CD38-). Receptor source: an adult who received the influenza vaccine.

The chain recombines TRBV10-3 with TRBJ2-7; D not resolved. The CDR3 extends over 15 amino acids. CDR1 and CDR2 (germline): ENHRY, SYGVKD. The ends were cut back, 6 bases at V and 0 bases at J, with 15 bases in the middle. The DNA of the CDR3 is TGTGCCATCAGCGGCCGGGTCCTCAGCTCCTACGAGCAGTACTTC. Translating gives CAISGRVLSSYEQYF.

This chain uses TRBV14 with TRBJ2-3; 9 nucleotides align to TRBD2. The CDR3 runs 15 residues. Germline trimming cut 5 bases from V and 1 base from J; bases unmatched to any gene: 4. Germline CDR1 and CDR2: SGHDN and FVKESK. The CDR3 DNA reads as TGTGCCAGCAGCTTGGTAGCGGGGGGCACAGATACGCAGTATTTT. It specifies CASSLVAGGTDTQYF.

The gene calls are TRBV5-1 and TRBJ2-5; D may be TRBD1 (7 bases). Germline V gives CDR1 SGHRS, CDR2 YFSETQ. Deletions cut 0 bases from V and 1 base from J, with 10 bases between. The CDR3 is made up of 15 amino acids. The CDR3 region is CASSLGQGLQETQYF. CDR3 DNA: TGCGCCAGCAGCTTGGGACAGGGACTCCAAGAGACCCAGTACTTC.

This chain links TRBV7-9 with TRBJ1-4; 9 positions agree with TRBD1. V lost 1 base, J lost 7 bases, and 4 bases stayed unmatched. This CDR3 comprises 15 residues. The germline gives CDR1 SEHNR, CDR2 FQNEAQ (reference sequence). The CDR3 loop is CASSLEGQGSEKLFF. The CDR3 DNA sequence: TGTGCCAGCAGCTTAGAGGGACAGGGAAGTGAAAAACTGTTTTTT.

This chain connects TRBV5-6 to TRBJ2-3; 15 positions match TRBD2. The J segment lost 7 bases and the V segment lost 4 bases, leaving 13 bases of the junction unmatched. The CDR3 sequence is 18 residues long. Per the germline V gene, CDR1 is SGHDT and CDR2 is YYEEEE. The CDR3, as DNA: TGTGCCAGCAGCCGGGGGATGGGACTAGCGGGGGGTGTATATACGCAGTATTTT. Translation gives CASSRGMGLAGGVYTQYF.